This T cell receptor beta chain was found in a study of blood T cells in healthy people across ages. Study-wide points: Whereas aged donors had fewer naive CD4+ cells, long-lived donors had more of them and higher diversity.

Combining a sample-barcoded 5' primer with a J-beta primer mix, a second PCR ran for about 6 to 11 cycles. Each CDR3 protein gets one entry after TCRdb re-called the 5' RACE reads with MiXCR. The sample has about 1.6 million distinct CDR3 sequences, 30% to 40% seen once. As regards this clonotype: What it recognizes is unknown.

V lost 6 bases to trimming and J lost 8 bases; unmatched junction nucleotides: 7. CDR3 length: 13 amino acids. From germline, CDR1 is SGHTA and CDR2 FQGNSA. The V gene is TRBV7-2, the J gene TRBJ1-5; 7 bases match TRBD1. Sequencing input: blood. This receptor was taken from a woman aged 25 to 39 in good health. The CDR3 DNA reads as TGTGCCAGCAGTCCGGGACAGTGGAAGCCCCAGCATTTT. Translation: CASSPGQWKPQHF.